Each of the 26 T cell receptor beta chains below was sequenced from the same sample in a study of response to subunit inactivated influenza vaccine. TCRdb called the RT-PCR reads again in MiXCR, with one record for every CDR3 protein. The data hold 500,000 to 750,000 distinct CDR3 sequences, with 12% to 15% observed a single time. Sample: PBMCs from blood, taken 11 to 12 days after vaccination. The source of these receptors is a man aged 50-59 years who received an inactivated influenza vaccine.

This clonotype was detected a few times. The chain couples TRBV6-5 to TRBJ1-6; no definite D call. The CDR3 totals 16 residues. CDR1 is MNHEY and CDR2 is SVGAGI in the germline V gene. Trimming pared 0 bases from V and 10 bases from J, leaving 16 bases between. The CDR3 protein is CASSYSQAQAGSPLHF. The CDR3 DNA reads as TGTGCCAGCAGTTACTCTCAGGCCCAGGCAGGATCACCCCTCCACTTT.

This rearrangement joins TRBV12-3 or TRBV12-4 to TRBJ2-2; 7 nucleotides match TRBD2. With V trimmed by 11 bases and J by 8 bases, 14 bases remained unmatched. The CDR3 is 14 amino acids. The CDR3 reads CAAASGPVGGELFF. CDR3 sequence (DNA): TGTGCCGCGGCTAGCGGTCCCGTAGGTGGGGAGCTGTTTTTT.

This clonotype was counted only a few times. The genes are TRBV28 and TRBJ2-3, with 9 bases that match TRBD1. In germline, CDR1 is MDHEN, CDR2 SYDVKM. With V trimmed by 7 bases and J by 14 bases, 16 bases remained unmatched. The length of the CDR3 is 14 residues. CDR3 in amino acids: CASTPRDRGIPWYF. In nucleotides, the CDR3 is TGTGCCAGCACCCCTCGAGACAGGGGGATCCCCTGGTATTTT.

The rearrangement joins TRBV20-1 to TRBJ2-7; no definite D call. Trimming left V 6 bases short and J 4 bases short, with 10 bases between. The CDR3 length is 11 residues. Germline assignment: CDR1 DFQATT and CDR2 SNEGSKA (reference sequence). CDR3: CSASIGYEQYF. CDR3 sequence (DNA): TGCAGTGCCTCTATCGGATACGAGCAGTACTTC.

This clonotype was observed a handful of times. The chain combines TRBV29-1 with TRBJ1-1; D remains unclear. Trimming stripped 4 bases from V and 5 bases from J, with 14 bases between. Germline assignment: CDR1 SQVTM and CDR2 ANQGSEA. This CDR3 is 13 amino acids long. CDR3 bases: TGCAGCGTTGGGCTAAGGCAGAGGACTGAAGCTTTCTTT. It encodes CSVGLRQRTEAFF.

This rearrangement joins TRBV28 to TRBJ2-7; TRBD2 agrees at 9 bases. Germline V lookup: CDR1 MDHEN, CDR2 SYDVKM. V shed 6 bases and J 7 bases; nucleotides not matched to a gene: 16. CDR3 length equals 16 residues. The chain's CDR3 is CASSPVGGRGLEEQYF. CDR3 coding DNA: TGTGCCAGCAGCCCCGTGGGCGGGAGGGGTCTAGAAGAGCAGTACTTC.

This clonotype was counted many times. This sequence joins TRBV5-6 and TRBJ2-1; weak D call: TRBD2 (5 bases). Between the trimmed V and J ends, which lost 2 bases and 7 bases, there was a span of 13 bases. Germline V gene sequence: CDR1 SGHDT, CDR2 YYEEEE. The CDR3 has 14 residues. Here the CDR3 DNA reads TGTGCCAGCAGCTTTTGGACTTTGGGGAATGAGCAGTTCTTC. It translates to CASSFWTLGNEQFF.

This clonotype has a handful of counts. CDR3 DNA: TGCGCCAGCAGCCCGACAGGGGGATACACCTACGAGCAGTACTTC. The encoded protein is CASSPTGGYTYEQYF. The chain recombines TRBV5-1 with TRBJ2-7; 9 bases agree with TRBD1. The V gene end was trimmed by 4 bases and the J gene end by 2 bases; junction bases not matched to a gene: 7. The CDR3 extends over 15 amino acids. The germline CDR1 and CDR2 sequences are SGHRS and YFSETQ.

This clonotype turned up a few times. The chain uses TRBV29-1 and TRBJ2-7; 7 nucleotides align to TRBD1. The junction had 7 bases not matched to a gene; V was cut back by 4 bases and J by 4 bases. CDR1 SQVTM and CDR2 ANQGSEA come from the germline V gene. The CDR3 totals 13 residues. The CDR3 protein is CSVGKGAGYEQYF. Here the CDR3 DNA reads TGCAGCGTTGGAAAGGGGGCCGGTTACGAGCAGTACTTC.

This clonotype was counted between two and nine times. The chain combines TRBV7-9 with TRBJ2-7, with D perhaps TRBD1 (5 bases). Trimming removed 2 bases at V and 5 bases at J, with 13 bases between. The CDR3 runs 14 residues. Per germline, CDR1 SEHNR and CDR2 FQNEAQ (reference sequence). This CDR3 is CASSLTRDIDEQYF. The DNA of the CDR3 is TGTGCCAGCAGCTTAACCAGGGATATCGACGAGCAGTACTTC. The full variable domain, completed using reference TRBV7-9 and TRBJ2-7, is DTGVSQNPRHKITKRGQNVTFRCDPISEHNRLYWYRQTLGQGPEFLTYFQNEAQLEKSRLLSDRFSAERPKGSFSTLEIQRTEQGDSAMYLCASSLTRDIDEQYFGPGTRLTVT.

The chain has TRBV6-2 or TRBV6-3 and TRBJ2-3; TRBD1 is a possible D gene (6 bases). The length of the CDR3 is 13 residues. V lost 5 bases, J lost 10 bases, and 16 bases lay in between. Germline CDR1 MNHEY, CDR2 SVGEGT. The CDR3 protein is CASSRLTGTPQYF. The CDR3 nucleotides are TGTGCCAGCAGTCGTCTAACAGGGACACCGCAGTATTTT.

V and J are TRBV5-1 and TRBJ2-1; D may be TRBD1 (6 bases). Germline V gives CDR1 SGHRS, CDR2 YFSETQ. V was shortened by 0 bases and J by 6 bases, with 16 bases between the two germline ends. The CDR3 extends over 16 amino acids. The CDR3 sequence: CASSLAEQGKRNEQFF. DNA of the CDR3: TGCGCCAGCAGCTTGGCCGAACAGGGAAAGCGCAATGAGCAGTTCTTC. The full variable domain, in which reference TRBV5-1 and TRBJ2-1 provide the parts outside the CDR3, is KAGVTQTPRYLIKTRGQQVTLSCSPISGHRSVSWYQQTPGQGLQFLFEYFSETQRNKGNFPGRFSGRQFSNSRSEMNVSTLELGDSALYLCASSLAEQGKRNEQFFGPGTRLTVL.

The chain uses TRBV11-2 and TRBJ2-3; TRBD2 matches 10 bases. The CDR3 consists of 18 residues. Per germline, CDR1 SGHAT and CDR2 FQNNGV. V lost 5 bases and J lost 0; bases outside the gene matches: 11. In DNA form, the CDR3 reads TGTGCCAGCAGCAGATCTAGCGGGAGCCGACCTAGCACAGATACGCAGTATTTT. This translates into CASSRSSGSRPSTDTQYF.

This chain links TRBV7-8 with TRBJ2-7; D uncertain. The CDR3 is 13 amino acids. V was cut by 4 bases and J by 0 bases, with 7 bases left in between. CDR1 and CDR2 from the germline V gene are SGHVS and FQNEAQ. This chain's CDR3 is CASSSRVSYEQYF. The DNA of the CDR3 is TGTGCCAGCAGCTCTAGGGTCTCCTACGAGCAGTACTTC. The full variable domain, rest sourced from reference TRBV7-8 and TRBJ2-7, is GAGVSQSPRYKVAKRGQDVALRCDPISGHVSLFWYQQALGQGPEFLTYFQNEAQLDKSGLPSDRFFAERPEGSVSTLKIQRTQQEDSAVYLCASSSRVSYEQYFGPGTRLTVT.

V is TRBV4-3 and J is TRBJ1-4; 7 bases line up with TRBD1. The CDR3 loop spans 17 amino acids. Per germline, CDR1 LGHNA and CDR2 YSLEER. V trimming: 0 bases; J trimming: 0 bases; junction bases outside the gene matches: 4. The CDR3 loop reads CASSQDRGTSTNEKLFF. For the CDR3, the DNA is TGCGCCAGCAGCCAAGACAGGGGGACCTCAACTAATGAAAAACTGTTTTTT.

The J gene is TRBJ2-3, the V gene TRBV7-9; 7 bases match TRBD2. V was clipped by 3 bases and J by 2 bases; unmatched bases: 8. Germline CDR1 SEHNR, CDR2 FQNEAQ (reference sequence). This CDR3 region has 16 residues. CDR3 sequence reads: CASSFNGGGDTDTQYF. DNA for the CDR3: TGTGCCAGCAGCTTTAACGGCGGGGGAGACACAGATACGCAGTATTTT.

V usage is TRBV4-3 and J usage is TRBJ1-1, with D possibly being TRBD1 (6 bases). CDR1 and CDR2 from the germline V gene are LGHNA and YSLEER. The CDR3 extends over 15 amino acids. V was pared by 8 bases and J by 5 bases, with 21 bases between. The CDR3 region is CASSPSRGVGTEAFF. CDR3 bases: TGCGCCAGCTCTCCTAGCAGGGGCGTGGGTACTGAAGCTTTCTTT.

This clonotype was found a few times. This chain connects TRBV6-2 or TRBV6-3 to TRBJ2-2, with 7 bases lining up with TRBD2. The CDR3 length is 13 residues. CDR1 and CDR2 from the germline V gene are MNHEY and SVGEGT. DNA for the CDR3: TGTGCGCACAAGCCTAGCGGTTCCGGGGAGCTGTTTTTT. As protein: CAHKPSGSGELFF.

The chain combines TRBV3-1 with TRBJ2-5, with a possible D match to TRBD1 (6 bases). This CDR3 has 12 residues. Germline V gene sequence: CDR1 LGHDT, CDR2 YNNKEL (reference sequence). The V gene lost 10 bases and the J gene lost 1 base, with 10 bases spanning the gap. CDR3 bases: TGTGCCAATCCGGACAGCCAAGAGACCCAGTACTTC. Residues: CANPDSQETQYF.

The rearrangement uses TRBV25-1 and TRBJ1-6; D is undetermined. The CDR3 consists of 13 residues. Trimming pared 8 bases from V and 3 bases from J, leaving 8 bases between. The germline CDR1 and CDR2 sequences are MGHDK and SYGVNS. The CDR3 DNA reads as TGTGCCAGCGCGGGTCTCTATAATTCACCCCTCCACTTT. Protein sequence: CASAGLYNSPLHF.

The chain links TRBV7-9 to TRBJ2-1; D gene ambiguous. This CDR3 comprises 15 residues. CDR1 is SEHNR, CDR2 FQNEAQ, per germline (reference sequence). Trimming shortened V by 5 bases and J by 5 bases, and 16 bases separated the two germline ends. The chain's CDR3 is CASSPRASYDNEQFF. The CDR3 DNA is TGTGCCAGCAGCCCCCGGGCCAGCTACGACAATGAGCAGTTCTTC.

The chain links TRBV30 to TRBJ1-3; possibly TRBD1 for D (6 bases). Between the trimmed V and J ends, which lost 0 bases and 4 bases, there was a span of 13 bases. Germline V gene data show CDR1 as GTSNPN and CDR2 as SVGIG (reference sequence). The CDR3 consists of 15 residues. The DNA for the CDR3 is TGTGCCTGGAGTGTACGGGGGGCGCTGGGAAACACCATATATTTT. It is translated as CAWSVRGALGNTIYF.

The chain recombines TRBV28 with TRBJ1-4; TRBD1 might be the D (5 bases). Germline V gene lookup returns CDR1 MDHEN and CDR2 SYDVKM. Trimming stripped 4 bases from V and 7 bases from J, with 16 bases between. The CDR3 loop spans 15 amino acids. The CDR3 reads CASSSLGEPTEKLFF. CDR3 DNA: TGTGCCAGCAGTTCCCTGGGGGAGCCTACTGAAAAACTGTTTTTT.

This clonotype occurred a few times. Here the CDR3 reads CASSQDPGINSPLHF. CDR3 coding DNA: TGTGCCAGCAGCCAAGATCCCGGGATTAATTCACCCCTCCACTTT. The V call is TRBV4-2, the J call TRBJ1-6; no reliable D call. Trimming stripped 0 bases from V and 6 bases from J, with 9 bases between. The V gene's germline CDR1 is LGHNA and CDR2 YNFKEQ. The CDR3 has 15 amino acids.

The chain carries TRBV7-2 and TRBJ2-5, with 8 bases fitting TRBD1. The CDR3 covers 17 residues. CDR1 and CDR2 from the germline V gene are SGHTA and FQGNSA. The V segment lost 2 bases and the J segment 1 base; nucleotides outside the gene matches: 9. In DNA, the CDR3 is TGTGCCAGCAGCTTAATTTTGGGCAGGGGGCTCCAAGAGACCCAGTACTTC. Amino acids: CASSLILGRGLQETQYF.

J is TRBJ2-3 and V is TRBV6-2 or TRBV6-3, with a tentative D call TRBD1 (5 bases). Germline V gene lookup returns CDR1 MNHEY and CDR2 SVGEGT. The CDR3 spans 14 residues. Between the trimmed V and J ends, which lost 6 bases and 6 bases, there was a span of 16 bases. Written as DNA, the CDR3 is TGTGCCAGCAGCAGATATACCCAGGGCGATACGCAGTATTTT. This codes for CASSRYTQGDTQYF.